Listed below are T cell receptor beta chains from one sample, sequenced in a study of PD-1 blockade in classical Hodgkin lymphoma. Profiled with immunoSEQ multiplex PCR; TCRdb holds only in-frame clones, not every one. The sample lists 35,000 to 50,000 clones; about 79% were seen once. Specimen: peripheral blood mononuclear cells (PBMCs), collected at baseline. The receptors stem from a human donor with classical Hodgkin lymphoma. Each CDR3 is given with its conserved first and last residue. The D gene is left open where the match is weak. A clone size is listed for some rows: how often the clone was seen (once, few, many), or a class if it is expanded.

v_gene: TRBV4-3
abundance: NA
j_gene: TRBJ1-2
d_gene: NA
CDR3nt: TGCGCCAGCAGCCAAGTTGACAGGACCTCTGATGGCTACACCTTC
CDR3aa: CASSQVDRTSDGYTF

v_gene: TRBV6-6
abundance: once
j_gene: TRBJ2-7
d_gene: NA
CDR3nt: TGTGCCAGCAGTAACTCCGACAGCTCCTACGAGCAGTACTTC
CDR3aa: CASSNSDSSYEQYF

v_gene: TRBV29-1
abundance: NA
j_gene: TRBJ2-7
d_gene: NA
CDR3nt: TGCAGCGTCAAGTACAGGGAATCCTACGAGCAGTACTTC
CDR3aa: CSVKYRESYEQYF

v_gene: TRBV7-9
abundance: many
j_gene: TRBJ2-7
d_gene: TRBD2
CDR3nt: TGTGCCAGCAGCGCCCTAGCGGGGGTAACCTACGAGCAGTACTTC
CDR3aa: CASSALAGVTYEQYF

v_gene: TRBV4-2
abundance: NA
j_gene: TRBJ1-5
d_gene: TRBD1
CDR3nt: TGTGCCAGCAGCCGAGGGCCGGGACAGGGTCCCGAGATTGTCAATCAGCCCCAGCATTTT
CDR3aa: CASSRGPGQGPEIVNQPQHF

v_gene: TRBV28
abundance: NA
j_gene: TRBJ1-5
d_gene: TRBD1
CDR3nt: TGTGCCAGCTCAGGGGGCGGCCTATGGGGGTATAGCAATCAGCCCCAGCATTTT
CDR3aa: CASSGGGLWGYSNQPQHF

v_gene: TRBV2
abundance: NA
j_gene: TRBJ1-4
d_gene: NA
CDR3nt: TGTGCCAGCAGTGTTGTCGAAAAACTGTTTTTT
CDR3aa: CASSVVEKLFF

v_gene: TRBV4-3
abundance: once
j_gene: TRBJ2-7
d_gene: NA
CDR3nt: TGCGCCAGCAGCCAAGCTGTCGGGGGATCTAATTCACCCTACGAGCAGTACTTC
CDR3aa: CASSQAVGGSNSPYEQYF

v_gene: TRBV5-1
abundance: NA
j_gene: TRBJ2-2
d_gene: TRBD1
CDR3nt: TGCGCCAGCAGCCCTGGGACAGGGACGAACACCGGGGAGCTGTTTTTT
CDR3aa: CASSPGTGTNTGELFF

v_gene: TRBV5-4
abundance: NA
j_gene: TRBJ2-3
d_gene: TRBD1
CDR3nt: TGTGCCAGCAGAAAACAGGGGCCCACAGATACGCAGTATTTT
CDR3aa: CASRKQGPTDTQYF

v_gene: TRBV6-5
abundance: NA
j_gene: TRBJ2-7
d_gene: NA
CDR3nt: TGTGCCAGCAGTTACCGCCGACAGGGAGGCTACGAGCAGTACTTC
CDR3aa: CASSYRRQGGYEQYF

v_gene: TRBV5-1
abundance: NA
j_gene: TRBJ2-5
d_gene: NA
CDR3nt: TGCGCCAGCAGCTTGTCCAGCCAAGAGACCCAGTACTTC
CDR3aa: CASSLSSQETQYF

v_gene: TRBV28
abundance: few
j_gene: TRBJ2-3
d_gene: NA
CDR3nt: TGTGCCAGCAGTTTTGAGGTGAACACAGATACGCAGTATTTT
CDR3aa: CASSFEVNTDTQYF

v_gene: TRBV20-1
abundance: NA
j_gene: TRBJ2-7
d_gene: NA
CDR3nt: TGCAGTGCTAGAGATACCTACGAGCAGTACTTC
CDR3aa: CSARDTYEQYF

v_gene: TRBV2
abundance: NA
j_gene: TRBJ1-1
d_gene: NA
CDR3nt: TGTGCCAGCAGCCTTAGCCGTACTGAAGCTTTCTTT
CDR3aa: CASSLSRTEAFF

v_gene: TRBV5-6
abundance: NA
j_gene: TRBJ1-5
d_gene: TRBD1
CDR3nt: TGTGCCAGCAGCTCAACAGGGGTCGGGCAGCCCCAGCATTTT
CDR3aa: CASSSTGVGQPQHF

v_gene: TRBV28
abundance: NA
j_gene: TRBJ2-7
d_gene: NA
CDR3nt: TGTGCCAGCAGTGACGGGACTCTTGGAGGCTACGAGCAGTACTTC
CDR3aa: CASSDGTLGGYEQYF

v_gene: TRBV20-1
abundance: few
j_gene: TRBJ2-1
d_gene: TRBD1
CDR3nt: TGCAGTGCTTCAGGGGGCCGGGAGCAGTTCTTC
CDR3aa: CSASGGREQFF

v_gene: TRBV4-1
abundance: NA
j_gene: TRBJ1-4
d_gene: TRBD1
CDR3nt: TGCGCCAGCAGCAAAACGGGGACAGCACCTAATGAAAAACTGTTTTTT
CDR3aa: CASSKTGTAPNEKLFF

v_gene: TRBV28
abundance: once
j_gene: TRBJ2-5
d_gene: NA
CDR3nt: TGTGCCAGCAGTTTAGTTGGGCGCCCAGAGACCCAGTACTTC
CDR3aa: CASSLVGRPETQYF

v_gene: TRBV2
abundance: NA
j_gene: TRBJ1-6
d_gene: NA
CDR3nt: TGTGCCAGCCATTACGCTGCGGGCTCACCCCTCCACTTT
CDR3aa: CASHYAAGSPLHF

v_gene: TRBV7-2
abundance: few
j_gene: TRBJ2-7
d_gene: NA
CDR3nt: TGTGCCAGCAGCTTAGACGGGGGACTCTACGAGCAGTACTTC
CDR3aa: CASSLDGGLYEQYF

v_gene: TRBV4-3
abundance: NA
j_gene: TRBJ2-7
d_gene: NA
CDR3nt: TGCGCCAGCAGCCAAGATCCACAACATAGGCCCTACGAGCAGTACTTC
CDR3aa: CASSQDPQHRPYEQYF

v_gene: TRBV7-8
abundance: NA
j_gene: TRBJ1-1
d_gene: NA
CDR3nt: TGTGCCAGCAGCTTATACTCAGGGCGGAACACTGAAGCTTTCTTT
CDR3aa: CASSLYSGRNTEAFF

v_gene: TRBV10-3
abundance: NA
j_gene: TRBJ1-1
d_gene: NA
CDR3nt: TGTGCCATCAGGAGGGTTCAGGGGACGAACACTGAAGCTTTCTTT
CDR3aa: CAIRRVQGTNTEAFF

v_gene: TRBV19
abundance: NA
j_gene: TRBJ2-1
d_gene: NA
CDR3nt: TGTGCCAGTAGTGTAAGCGCCGAGCAGTTCTTC
CDR3aa: CASSVSAEQFF

v_gene: TRBV6-5
abundance: NA
j_gene: TRBJ2-3
d_gene: NA
CDR3nt: TGTGCCAGCAGTTTTGCCGGGACTTCCACAGATACGCAGTATTTT
CDR3aa: CASSFAGTSTDTQYF

v_gene: TRBV2
abundance: NA
j_gene: TRBJ2-2
d_gene: NA
CDR3nt: TGTGCCAGCAGTGGACTAGAGGCGACCGGGGAGCTGTTTTTT
CDR3aa: CASSGLEATGELFF

v_gene: TRBV6-5
abundance: NA
j_gene: TRBJ2-5
d_gene: TRBD1
CDR3nt: TGTGCCAGCCGTGGACAGGGGAGGGAGACCCAGTACTTC
CDR3aa: CASRGQGRETQYF

v_gene: TRBV14
abundance: NA
j_gene: TRBJ2-7
d_gene: TRBD2
CDR3nt: TGTGCCAGCAGCCAAGATAGCGGGGGTAGCTCCTACGAGCAGTACTTC
CDR3aa: CASSQDSGGSSYEQYF

v_gene: TRBV7-8
abundance: NA
j_gene: TRBJ2-5
d_gene: NA
CDR3nt: TGTGCCAGCAGCGCAGGGACTTTGAGGGCCCAGTACTTC
CDR3aa: CASSAGTLRAQYF

v_gene: TRBV11-3
abundance: NA
j_gene: TRBJ2-5
d_gene: NA
CDR3nt: TGTGCCAGCAGCTTAGGGGGGGGACAGCCCGGCCAAGAGACCCAGTACTTC
CDR3aa: CASSLGGGQPGQETQYF

v_gene: TRBV19
abundance: NA
j_gene: TRBJ1-1
d_gene: NA
CDR3nt: TGTGCCAGTAGTGTAATTCTGAACACTGAAGCTTTCTTT
CDR3aa: CASSVILNTEAFF

v_gene: TRBV6-5
abundance: NA
j_gene: TRBJ2-7
d_gene: TRBD2
CDR3nt: TGTGCCAGCAGGGGGGGTAGCGGGAGACTCCACGAGCAGTACTTC
CDR3aa: CASRGGSGRLHEQYF

v_gene: TRBV7-9
abundance: NA
j_gene: TRBJ1-1
d_gene: NA
CDR3nt: TGTGCCAGCAGCTCTCGAGGGCGAGCTTTCTTT
CDR3aa: CASSSRGRAFF

v_gene: TRBV6-5
abundance: few
j_gene: TRBJ1-1
d_gene: NA
CDR3nt: TGTGCCAGCAGTCTATTGGGGGGGGACACTGAAGCTTTCTTT
CDR3aa: CASSLLGGDTEAFF